These 11 T cell receptor beta chains came from one sample sequenced in a study of shared clonotypes between healthy human individuals. Only in-frame clones appear in the TCRdb table, and some are missing; sequencing was by immunoSEQ multiplex PCR. In the table there are 1 million to 1.3 million clones, about 84% of which are singletons. Input material: memory CD4+ T cells from PBMCs. Subset denoted: CD45RA-negative fraction. These receptors originate from a man between 18 and 35 years old in good health. Some clones in this sample may be carry-over from other donors' samples.

This sequence joins TRBV12-2 and TRBJ1-4; TRBD1 reflects the table's D call only, with no check against the DNA. TRBV12-2 counts as a pseudogene. This CDR3 has 16 amino acids. The CDR3 DNA is TGTGCAAGTCGCTTAGCGCACGGGACAGGAGGCGAAAAACTGTTTTTT. The encoded protein is CASRLAHGTGGEKLFF.

This chain links TRBV18 with TRBJ1-1; no reliable D call. V was cut by 1 base and J by 4 bases, with 7 bases left in between. Per the germline V gene, CDR1 is KGHSH and CDR2 is LQKENI. The CDR3 contains 13 residues. In nucleotides, the CDR3 is TGTGCCAGCTCACCACGGGAGTTCACTGAAGCTTTCTTT. Translation gives CASSPREFTEAFF.

This chain uses TRBV9 with TRBJ2-3; a possible D gene is TRBD1 (5 bases). This CDR3 has 13 amino acids. Trimming left V 6 bases short and J 7 bases short, with 15 bases between. The germline V gene has CDR1 SGDLS and CDR2 YYNGEE. CDR3 in DNA: TGTGCCAGCAACCCAATCCAGGGTAATACGCAGTATTTT. It is translated as CASNPIQGNTQYF.

The V call is TRBV5-1, the J call TRBJ2-7; TRBD2 matches 7 bases. Germline CDR1 and CDR2: SGHRS and YFSETQ. The junction had 9 bases not matched to a gene; V was cut back by 4 bases and J by 2 bases. The CDR3 totals 15 residues. The CDR3 spells CASSPGTTNAYEQYF. The CDR3 DNA is TGCGCCAGCAGCCCCGGGACTACTAATGCCTACGAGCAGTACTTC. Drawing the rest from reference TRBV5-1 and TRBJ2-7, the complete variable domain is KAGVTQTPRYLIKTRGQQVTLSCSPISGHRSVSWYQQTPGQGLQFLFEYFSETQRNKGNFPGRFSGRQFSNSRSEMNVSTLELGDSALYLCASSPGTTNAYEQYFGPGTRLTVT.

This chain joins TRBV2 and TRBJ1-1; 8 positions agree with TRBD1. Unmatched junction bases numbered 7, after V lost 2 bases and J lost 8 bases. Germline-derived CDR1 and CDR2 are SNHLY and FYNNEI. The CDR3 has 14 amino acids. The CDR3 reads CASSEWEGQVEAFF. The DNA for the CDR3 is TGTGCCAGCAGTGAATGGGAGGGACAGGTCGAAGCTTTCTTT.

This clone has only one observation. The rearrangement joins TRBV13 to TRBJ1-5; D possibly corresponds to TRBD1 (5 bases). Germline V lookup: CDR1 PRHDT, CDR2 FYEKMQ (reference sequence). The CDR3 runs to 15 residues. Trimming shortened V by 6 bases and J by 2 bases, and 14 bases separated the two germline ends. CDR3 loop: CASSNTGDGNQPQHF. CDR3 in DNA: TGTGCCAGCAGTAATACCGGGGACGGCAATCAGCCCCAGCATTTT.

This clone showed up just once. This clone may be a read error of a much larger clone one base away. This chain uses TRBV11-1 with TRBJ1-3, with 7 bases fitting TRBD1. Trimming removed 5 bases from V and 2 bases from J; junction bases left unmatched: 3. The CDR3 sequence is 14 residues long. The germline V gene has CDR1 SGHAT and CDR2 FQDESV (reference sequence). The CDR3 is CASSPGTAGNTIYF. As DNA, the CDR3 is TGTGCCAGCAGCCCGGGGACAGCTGGAAACACCATATATTTT.

This chain uses TRBV5-1 with TRBJ2-7; D not certain. V lost 3 bases and J 4 bases, leaving 14 bases between the germline ends. This CDR3 comprises 14 residues. Germline assignment: CDR1 SGHRS and CDR2 YFSETQ. In DNA, the CDR3 is TGCGCCAGCAGCTCCCTGCCCATTAGATACGAGCAGTACTTC. It is translated as CASSSLPIRYEQYF.

This clone was seen many times. The chain combines TRBV4-1 with TRBJ2-7, with D possibly called TRBD1 or TRBD2 (7 bases each). Germline loops: CDR1 MGHRA, CDR2 YSYEKL. The V and J ends lost 8 bases and 3 bases respectively, with 20 bases between them. The CDR3 spans 15 residues. The CDR3 nucleotides read TGCGCCAGCCAGCGGGACAGCCGAGGGAGCTACGAGCAGTACTTC. As protein: CASQRDSRGSYEQYF.

The genes are TRBV11-3 and TRBJ2-1; 11 nucleotides line up with TRBD2. V shed 4 bases, J shed 8 bases, and the junction held 7 bases outside the gene matches. The CDR3 runs to 15 residues. Per the germline V gene, CDR1 is SGHNT and CDR2 is YENEEA. The CDR3 protein is CASSSSSGRIDEQFF. In DNA, the CDR3 is TGTGCCAGCAGCTCGTCTAGCGGGAGGATCGATGAGCAGTTCTTC.

This clone came up once. J is TRBJ1-5 and V is TRBV2; D not certain. The CDR3 loop spans 15 amino acids. Germline V gene sequence: CDR1 SNHLY, CDR2 FYNNEI. V was cut by 0 bases and J by 6 bases, with 12 bases left in between. The CDR3 is CASSEAAVGIQPQHF. The CDR3 DNA reads as TGTGCCAGCAGTGAAGCGGCAGTAGGGATTCAGCCCCAGCATTTT. Combining the CDR3 with reference TRBV2 and TRBJ1-5 gives the whole variable domain EPEVTQTPSHQVTQMGQEVILRCVPISNHLYFYWYRQILGQKVEFLVSFYNNEISEKSEIFDDQFSVERPDGSNFTLKIRSTKLEDSAMYFCASSEAAVGIQPQHFGDGTRLSIL.